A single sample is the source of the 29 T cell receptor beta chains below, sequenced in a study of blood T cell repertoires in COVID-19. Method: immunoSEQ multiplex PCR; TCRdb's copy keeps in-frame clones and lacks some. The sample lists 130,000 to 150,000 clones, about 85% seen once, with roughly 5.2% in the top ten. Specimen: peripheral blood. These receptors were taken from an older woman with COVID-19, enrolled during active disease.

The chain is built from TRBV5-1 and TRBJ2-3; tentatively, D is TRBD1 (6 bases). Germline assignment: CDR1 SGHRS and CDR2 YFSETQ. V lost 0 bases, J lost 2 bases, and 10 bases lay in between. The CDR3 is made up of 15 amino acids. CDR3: CASSLAGQPTDTQYF. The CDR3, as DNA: TGCGCCAGCAGCTTGGCGGGACAACCCACAGATACGCAGTATTTT.

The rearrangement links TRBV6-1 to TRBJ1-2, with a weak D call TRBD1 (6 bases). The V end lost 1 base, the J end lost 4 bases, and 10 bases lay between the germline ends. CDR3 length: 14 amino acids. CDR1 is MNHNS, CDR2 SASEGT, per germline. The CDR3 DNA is TGTGCCAGCAGTGAAGACGGGGGGCTCTATGGCTACACCTTC. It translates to CASSEDGGLYGYTF.

Here the CDR3 reads CASSLGQGGLHF. CDR3 nucleotides: TGTGCCAGCAGTTTGGGACAGGGCGGCCTCCACTTT. The chain is built from TRBV6-6 and TRBJ1-6; 9 bases agree with TRBD1. The junction had 4 bases not matched to a gene; V was cut back by 4 bases and J by 15 bases. This CDR3 has 12 amino acids. Germline V gene lookup returns CDR1 MNHNY and CDR2 SVGAGI (reference sequence).

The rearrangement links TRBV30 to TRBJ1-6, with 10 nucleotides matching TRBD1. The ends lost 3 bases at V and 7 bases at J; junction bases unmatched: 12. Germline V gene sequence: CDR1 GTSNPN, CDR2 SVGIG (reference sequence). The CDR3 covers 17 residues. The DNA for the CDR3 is TGTGCCTGGAGGGAGCCCGGGACAGGGGTAATCAATTCACCCCTCCACTTT. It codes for CAWREPGTGVINSPLHF.

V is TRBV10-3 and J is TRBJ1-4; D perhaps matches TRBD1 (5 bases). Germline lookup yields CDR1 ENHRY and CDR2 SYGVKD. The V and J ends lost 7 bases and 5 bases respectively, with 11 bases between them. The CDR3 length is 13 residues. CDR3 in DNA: TGTGCCATCAAACAGGAATCAAATGAAAAACTGTTTTTT. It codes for CAIKQESNEKLFF.

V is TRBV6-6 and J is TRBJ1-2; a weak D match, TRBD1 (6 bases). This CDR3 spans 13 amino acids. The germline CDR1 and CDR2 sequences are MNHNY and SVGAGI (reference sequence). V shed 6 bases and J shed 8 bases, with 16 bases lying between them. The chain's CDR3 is CASSLSGDRGYTF. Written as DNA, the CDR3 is TGTGCCAGCAGCTTATCAGGGGATCGCGGCTACACCTTC.

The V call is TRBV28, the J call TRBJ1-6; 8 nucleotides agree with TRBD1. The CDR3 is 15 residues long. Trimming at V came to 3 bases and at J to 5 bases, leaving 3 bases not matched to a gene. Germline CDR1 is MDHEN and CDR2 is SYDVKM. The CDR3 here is CASSFLDRDNSPLHF. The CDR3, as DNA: TGTGCCAGCAGTTTTTTGGACAGGGATAATTCACCCCTCCACTTT.

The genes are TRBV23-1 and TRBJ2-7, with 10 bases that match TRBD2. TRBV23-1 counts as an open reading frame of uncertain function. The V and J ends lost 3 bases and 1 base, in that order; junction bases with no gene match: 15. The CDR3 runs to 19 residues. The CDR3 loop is CASSQLQVSSGGSSYEQYF. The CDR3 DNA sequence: TGCGCCAGCAGTCAGTTACAGGTGAGTAGCGGGGGGTCTTCCTACGAGCAGTACTTC.

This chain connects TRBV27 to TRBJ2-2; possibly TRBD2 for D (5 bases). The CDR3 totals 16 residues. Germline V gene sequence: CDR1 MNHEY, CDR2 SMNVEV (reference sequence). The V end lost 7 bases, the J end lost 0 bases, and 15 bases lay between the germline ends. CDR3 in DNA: TGTGCCAGCAAGACCGGAGGACGGACGAACACCGGGGAGCTGTTTTTT. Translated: CASKTGGRTNTGELFF.

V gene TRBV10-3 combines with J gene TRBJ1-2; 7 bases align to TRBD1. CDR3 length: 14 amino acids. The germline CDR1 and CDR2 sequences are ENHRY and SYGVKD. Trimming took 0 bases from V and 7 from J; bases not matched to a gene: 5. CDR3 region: CAISESRTGGGYTF. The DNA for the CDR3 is TGTGCCATCAGTGAGTCGCGGACAGGTGGTGGCTACACCTTC.

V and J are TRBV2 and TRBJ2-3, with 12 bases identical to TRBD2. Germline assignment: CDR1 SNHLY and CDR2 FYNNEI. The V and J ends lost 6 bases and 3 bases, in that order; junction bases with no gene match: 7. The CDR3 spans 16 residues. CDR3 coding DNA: TGTGCCAGCAGCCCTACTAGCGGGGGGTTGACAGATACGCAGTATTTT. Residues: CASSPTSGGLTDTQYF.

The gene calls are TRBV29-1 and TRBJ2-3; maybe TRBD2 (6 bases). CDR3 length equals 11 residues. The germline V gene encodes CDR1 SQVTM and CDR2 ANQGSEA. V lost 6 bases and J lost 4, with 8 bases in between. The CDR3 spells CSVEGPDTQYF. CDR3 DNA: TGCAGCGTGGAGGGACCAGATACGCAGTATTTT.

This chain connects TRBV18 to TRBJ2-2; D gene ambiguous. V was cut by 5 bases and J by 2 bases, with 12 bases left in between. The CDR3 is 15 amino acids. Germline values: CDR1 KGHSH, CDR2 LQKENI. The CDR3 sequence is CASSERGSNTGELFF. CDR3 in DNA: TGTGCCAGCTCAGAACGCGGATCTAACACCGGGGAGCTGTTTTTT.

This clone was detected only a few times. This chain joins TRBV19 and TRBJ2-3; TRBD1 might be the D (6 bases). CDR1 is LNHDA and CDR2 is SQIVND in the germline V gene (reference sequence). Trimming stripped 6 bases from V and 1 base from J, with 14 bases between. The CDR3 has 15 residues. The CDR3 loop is CASSDRTLGTDTQYF. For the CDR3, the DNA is TGTGCCAGTAGCGACAGGACGCTCGGCACAGATACGCAGTATTTT.

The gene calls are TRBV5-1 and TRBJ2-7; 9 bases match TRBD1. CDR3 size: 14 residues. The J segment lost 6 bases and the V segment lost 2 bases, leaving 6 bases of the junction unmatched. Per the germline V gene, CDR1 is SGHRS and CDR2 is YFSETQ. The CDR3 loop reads CASSFSQGAGEQYF. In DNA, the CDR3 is TGCGCCAGCAGCTTCTCACAGGGGGCTGGCGAGCAGTACTTC.

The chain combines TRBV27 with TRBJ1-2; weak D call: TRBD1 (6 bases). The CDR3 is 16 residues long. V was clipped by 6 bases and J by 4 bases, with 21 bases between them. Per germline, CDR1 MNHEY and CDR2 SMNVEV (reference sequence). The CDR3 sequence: CASRALGGASGYGYTF. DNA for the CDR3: TGTGCCAGCAGAGCCCTGGGGGGGGCGAGTGGCTATGGCTACACCTTC.

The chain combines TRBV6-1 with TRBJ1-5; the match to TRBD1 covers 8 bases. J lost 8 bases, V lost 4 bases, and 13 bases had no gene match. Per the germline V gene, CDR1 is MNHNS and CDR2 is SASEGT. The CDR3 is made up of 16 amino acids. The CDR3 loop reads CASSALTGVGYEPQHF. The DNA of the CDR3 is TGTGCCAGCAGTGCCTTGACAGGGGTAGGGTATGAGCCCCAGCATTTT.

The CDR3 protein is CASSGKTSYTGELFF. CDR3 bases: TGTGCCAGCAGTGGCAAGACAAGCTACACCGGGGAGCTGTTTTTT. The chain is built from TRBV6-2 or TRBV6-3 and TRBJ2-2; no firm D call. Germline CDR1 and CDR2: MNHEY and SVGEGT. This CDR3 region has 15 residues. Trimming shortened V by 5 bases and J by 3 bases, and 13 bases separated the two germline ends.

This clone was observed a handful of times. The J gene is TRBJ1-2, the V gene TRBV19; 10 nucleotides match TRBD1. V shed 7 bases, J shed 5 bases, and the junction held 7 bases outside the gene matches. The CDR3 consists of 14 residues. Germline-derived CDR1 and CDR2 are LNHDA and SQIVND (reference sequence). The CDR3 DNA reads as TGTGCCAGTACTGGACAGGGGGTGCTTTATGGCTACACCTTC. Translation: CASTGQGVLYGYTF.

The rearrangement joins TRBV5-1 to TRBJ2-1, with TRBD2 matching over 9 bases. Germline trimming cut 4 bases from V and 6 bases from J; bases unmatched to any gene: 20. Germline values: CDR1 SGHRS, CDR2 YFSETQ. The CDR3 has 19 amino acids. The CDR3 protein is CASSEGSRVSGGPGNEQFF. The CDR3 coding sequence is TGCGCCAGCAGCGAGGGCAGCCGCGTTAGCGGGGGCCCTGGCAATGAGCAGTTCTTC.

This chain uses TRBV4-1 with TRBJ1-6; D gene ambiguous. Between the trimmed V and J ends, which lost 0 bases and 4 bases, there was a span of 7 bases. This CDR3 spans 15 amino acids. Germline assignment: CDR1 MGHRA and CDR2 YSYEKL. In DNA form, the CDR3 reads TGCGCCAGCAGCCAAGAACAATTATATAATTCACCCCTCCACTTT. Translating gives CASSQEQLYNSPLHF.

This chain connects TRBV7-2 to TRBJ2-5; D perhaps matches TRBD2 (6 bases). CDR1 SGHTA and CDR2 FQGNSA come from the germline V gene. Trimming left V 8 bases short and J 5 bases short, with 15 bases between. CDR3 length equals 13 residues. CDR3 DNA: TGTGCCAGCGGGCAAGGACGGGGGGAGACCCAGTACTTC. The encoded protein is CASGQGRGETQYF.

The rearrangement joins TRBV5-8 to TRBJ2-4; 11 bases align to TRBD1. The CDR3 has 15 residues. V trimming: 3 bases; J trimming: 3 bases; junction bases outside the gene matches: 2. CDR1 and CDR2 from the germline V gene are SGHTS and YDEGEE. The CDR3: CASSYGTGGKNIQYF. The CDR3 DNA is TGTGCCAGCAGCTACGGGACAGGGGGCAAAAACATTCAGTACTTC.

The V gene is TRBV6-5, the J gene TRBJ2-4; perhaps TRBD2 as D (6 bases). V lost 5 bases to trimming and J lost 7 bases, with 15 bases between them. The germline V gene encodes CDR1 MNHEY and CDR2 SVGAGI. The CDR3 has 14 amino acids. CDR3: CASSPATRDNIQYF. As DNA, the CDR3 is TGTGCCAGCAGTCCCGCGACTAGAGATAACATTCAGTACTTC.

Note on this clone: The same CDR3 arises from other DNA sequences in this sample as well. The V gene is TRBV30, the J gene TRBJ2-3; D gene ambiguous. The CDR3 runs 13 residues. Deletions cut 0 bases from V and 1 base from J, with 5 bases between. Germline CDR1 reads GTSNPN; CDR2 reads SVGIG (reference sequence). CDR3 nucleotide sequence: TGTGCCTGGAGTGTATCTGGCACAGATACGCAGTATTTT. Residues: CAWSVSGTDTQYF. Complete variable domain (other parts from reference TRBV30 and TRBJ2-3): SQTIHQWPATLVQPVGSPLSLECTVEGTSNPNLYWYRQAAGRGLQLLFYSVGIGQISSEVPQNLSASRPQDRQFILSSKKLLLSDSGFYLCAWSVSGTDTQYFGPGTRLTVL.

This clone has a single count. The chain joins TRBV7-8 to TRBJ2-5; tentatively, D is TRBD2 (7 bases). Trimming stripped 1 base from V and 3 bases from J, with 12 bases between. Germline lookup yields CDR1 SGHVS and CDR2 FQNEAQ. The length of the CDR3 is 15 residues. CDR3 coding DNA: TGTGCCAGCAGCTTAGGGGGGGGGCTCAAAGAGACCCAGTACTTC. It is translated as CASSLGGGLKETQYF. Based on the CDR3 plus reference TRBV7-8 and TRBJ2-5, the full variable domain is GAGVSQSPRYKVAKRGQDVALRCDPISGHVSLFWYQQALGQGPEFLTYFQNEAQLDKSGLPSDRFFAERPEGSVSTLKIQRTQQEDSAVYLCASSLGGGLKETQYFGPGTRLLVL.

The CDR3 region has the DNA TGTGCCAGCAGCTCCACTCAGCTGAAAGGGGGCTCGGATGGCTACACCTTC. Amino acids: CASSSTQLKGGSDGYTF. The chain has TRBV5-4 and TRBJ1-2; 7 nucleotides line up with TRBD1. V shed 3 bases, J shed 6 bases, and the junction held 17 bases outside the gene matches. In germline, CDR1 is SGHNT, CDR2 YYREEE (reference sequence). The CDR3 spans 17 residues. The whole variable domain, remainder taken from reference TRBV5-4 and TRBJ1-2, is ETGVTQSPTHLIKTRGQQVTLRCSSQSGHNTVSWYQQALGQGPQFIFQYYREEENGRGNFPPRFSGLQFPNYSSELNVNALELDDSALYLCASSSTQLKGGSDGYTFGSGTRLTVV.

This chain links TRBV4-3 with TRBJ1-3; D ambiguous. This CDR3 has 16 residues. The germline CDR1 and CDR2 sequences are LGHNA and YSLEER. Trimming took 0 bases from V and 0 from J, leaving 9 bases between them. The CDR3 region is CASSQDARFSGNTIYF. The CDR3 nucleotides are TGCGCCAGCAGCCAAGATGCGAGGTTCTCTGGAAACACCATATATTTT.

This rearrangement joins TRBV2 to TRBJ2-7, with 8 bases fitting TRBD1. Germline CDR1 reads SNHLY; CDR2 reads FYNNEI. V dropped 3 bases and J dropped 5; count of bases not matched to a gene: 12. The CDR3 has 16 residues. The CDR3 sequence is CASSDATGGTVDEQYF. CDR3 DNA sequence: TGTGCCAGCAGTGACGCAACAGGGGGAACGGTGGACGAGCAGTACTTC.